The 7 T cell receptor beta chains below come from one sample, sequenced in a study of cytomegalovirus exposure and HLA in healthy donors (dated by TCRdb to about 2017). Library creation used the immunoSEQ multiplex PCR assay. A mixture of 60 forward primers for TCR Vbeta segments and 13 reverse primers for TCR Jbeta segments was used in the multiplex PCR. TCRdb's version of the immuneACCESS table is confined to in-frame rearrangements and falls short of the full clone set. An unresolved V gene accounts for under half of the shortfall where checked; the remainder is of unknown origin. The sample has 190,000 or so clones on record, 82% of them singletons. The ten top clones hold around 6% of the sample. Sequenced sample: PBMCs. These receptors originate from a woman in her 50s in good health and CMV-seropositive.

The V call is TRBV27, the J call TRBJ2-7, with 7 bases aligning to TRBD2. The trim removed 6 bases at V and 2 bases at J, leaving 7 bases unmatched. Germline V gene sequence: CDR1 MNHEY, CDR2 SMNVEV (reference sequence). CDR3 length: 14 amino acids. The CDR3 loop reads CASSGGGAPYEQYF. The CDR3 DNA sequence: TGTGCCAGCAGCGGCGGGGGAGCACCCTACGAGCAGTACTTC.

The chain uses TRBV19 and TRBJ2-2; TRBD1 agrees at 8 bases. The CDR3 consists of 18 residues. The V gene end was trimmed by 3 bases and the J gene end by 4 bases; junction bases not matched to a gene: 13. Per germline, CDR1 LNHDA and CDR2 SQIVND (reference sequence). CDR3 coding DNA: TGTGCCAGTAGTATGGCGGGCTGGACAGGGTCATCCACCGGGGAGCTGTTTTTT. This encodes CASSMAGWTGSSTGELFF.

This sequence joins TRBV6-5 and TRBJ2-7; 8 positions agree with TRBD1. The CDR3 consists of 15 residues. The ends lost 2 bases at V and 1 base at J; junction bases unmatched: 4. Germline CDR1 reads MNHEY; CDR2 reads SVGAGI. CDR3 amino acids: CASSYDRGGSYEQYF. The CDR3 DNA sequence: TGTGCCAGCAGTTACGACAGGGGTGGGTCCTACGAGCAGTACTTC.

The CDR3 is CASSLGGVMNTEAFF. For the CDR3, the DNA is TGCGCCAGCAGCTTGGGCGGGGTCATGAACACTGAAGCTTTCTTT. The chain carries TRBV5-1 and TRBJ1-1; unclear D gene. Germline V CDR1 and CDR2: SGHRS, YFSETQ. The length of the CDR3 is 15 residues. Trimming removed 0 bases at V and 0 bases at J, with 9 bases between. The whole variable domain, filled in from reference TRBV5-1 and TRBJ1-1, reads KAGVTQTPRYLIKTRGQQVTLSCSPISGHRSVSWYQQTPGQGLQFLFEYFSETQRNKGNFPGRFSGRQFSNSRSEMNVSTLELGDSALYLCASSLGGVMNTEAFFGQGTRLTVV.

The chain's CDR3 is CASRPSGGEGLSYNEQFF. In nucleotides, the CDR3 is TGTGCCAGCCGACCGAGCGGGGGGGAAGGACTCTCCTACAATGAGCAGTTCTTC. The chain joins TRBV27 to TRBJ2-1; 10 bases are a match to TRBD2. V trimming: 8 bases; J trimming: 0 bases; junction bases outside the gene matches: 13. Germline V lookup: CDR1 MNHEY, CDR2 SMNVEV (reference sequence). The CDR3 has 18 amino acids.

In DNA, the CDR3 is TGTGCCAGCAGCCAAGTGGGGTCTAGGGGGGGAAACAATGAGCAGTTCTTC. This sequence encodes CASSQVGSRGGNNEQFF. The rearrangement joins TRBV4-2 to TRBJ2-1; a weak D match, TRBD2 (7 bases). The germline CDR1 and CDR2 sequences are LGHNA and YNFKEQ. CDR3 length: 17 amino acids. V was pared by 1 base and J by 5 bases, with 18 bases between.

The CDR3 reads CASTLPGHLNGDEQFF. The CDR3 nucleotides read TGTGCCAGCACACTTCCGGGACACCTAAACGGGGATGAGCAGTTCTTC. This chain joins TRBV28 and TRBJ2-1; tentatively, D is TRBD1 (6 bases). V shed 7 bases and J shed 8 bases, with 24 bases lying between them. Germline V lookup: CDR1 MDHEN, CDR2 SYDVKM. The CDR3 sequence is 16 residues long.